What follows are 27 T cell receptor beta chains derived from one specimen sequenced in a study of T cell responses to AZD1222 COVID-19 vaccine. TCRdb keeps only in-frame clones here, not all; method: immunoSEQ multiplex PCR. The table lists some 130,000 clones, about 90% of them singletons. Sequenced material: peripheral blood, taken on day 0 of AZD1222 vaccination. Receptors originate from an adult in good health.

V is TRBV7-6 and J is TRBJ1-4, with a tentative D call TRBD1 (6 bases). This CDR3 region has 17 residues. The germline V gene has CDR1 SGHVS and CDR2 FNYEAQ. Trimming left V 5 bases short and J 0 bases short, with 16 bases between. CDR3 region: CASSPETGVATNEKLFF. The CDR3 DNA is TGTGCCAGCAGCCCAGAGACAGGAGTTGCAACTAATGAAAAACTGTTTTTT.

The chain is built from TRBV11-1 and TRBJ1-1; TRBD1 aligns across 7 bases. The CDR3 is 15 residues long. Losses at the gene ends were 5 bases for V and 4 bases for J; bases not matched to a gene: 10. The germline V gene has CDR1 SGHAT and CDR2 FQDESV (reference sequence). In DNA form, the CDR3 reads TGTGCCAGCAGCCCCCAAGACAGGGTTGGCACTGAAGCTTTCTTT. The encoded protein is CASSPQDRVGTEAFF.

This CDR3 is CASSPAGTGGYNEQFF. In nucleotides, the CDR3 is TGTGCCAGCTCACCGGCCGGGACAGGGGGCTACAATGAGCAGTTCTTC. V gene TRBV18 combines with J gene TRBJ2-1, with TRBD1 matching 11 bases. J was trimmed by 3 bases and V by 3 bases; bases with no gene match: 4. The CDR3 has 16 amino acids. The V gene's germline CDR1 is KGHSH and CDR2 LQKENI.

The chain combines TRBV18 with TRBJ2-3; D uncertain. Trimming shortened V by 1 base and J by 4 bases, and 9 bases separated the two germline ends. Germline CDR1 and CDR2: KGHSH and LQKENI. The CDR3 length is 14 residues. CDR3 loop: CASSPLSQADTQYF. The CDR3 DNA reads TGTGCCAGCTCACCACTATCCCAGGCAGATACGCAGTATTTT.

The CDR3 region is CASSLAGGGTSYNEQFF. Written as DNA, the CDR3 is TGTGCCAGCAGCTTAGCTGGTGGGGGAACCTCCTACAATGAGCAGTTCTTC. The chain carries TRBV11-2 and TRBJ2-1; D is possibly TRBD1 or TRBD2 (5 bases each). V was cut by 1 base and J by 0 bases, with 13 bases left in between. This CDR3 is built from 17 residues. CDR1 is SGHAT and CDR2 is FQNNGV in the germline V gene.

The rearrangement links TRBV30 to TRBJ2-2; 13 positions match TRBD2. The germline V gene encodes CDR1 GTSNPN and CDR2 SVGIG (reference sequence). This CDR3 is built from 19 residues. The V segment lost 0 bases and the J segment 0 bases; nucleotides outside the gene matches: 7. CDR3 sequence reads: CAWSVRTSGRPPNTGELFF. The CDR3 DNA is TGTGCCTGGAGTGTCAGGACTAGCGGGAGACCCCCGAACACCGGGGAGCTGTTTTTT.

The V call is TRBV6-5, the J call TRBJ2-1; 11 bases agree with TRBD1. V dropped 5 bases and J dropped 8; count of bases not matched to a gene: 8. The CDR3 has 15 residues. The germline V gene has CDR1 MNHEY and CDR2 SVGAGI. CDR3 residues: CASSQGRTGGYEQFF. CDR3 nucleotides: TGTGCCAGCAGTCAGGGCCGGACAGGGGGCTATGAGCAGTTCTTC.

This clone was picked up one time. The rearrangement links TRBV7-9 to TRBJ2-5, with D unclear. V lost 4 bases and J lost 5, with 8 bases in between. This CDR3 is 12 amino acids long. Germline V gives CDR1 SEHNR, CDR2 FQNEAQ (reference sequence). CDR3: CASSSPYETQYF. In DNA, the CDR3 is TGTGCCAGCAGCTCCCCGTACGAGACCCAGTACTTC.

V and J are TRBV4-3 and TRBJ1-2; 8 positions agree with TRBD1. With 1 base clipped from V and 4 bases from J, the junction kept 5 bases outside the gene matches. CDR1 and CDR2 (germline): LGHNA, YSLEER. The CDR3 runs to 15 residues. CDR3 DNA: TGCGCCAGCAGCCAAGCGCAGGGGGCTGGCTATGGCTACACCTTC. Translating gives CASSQAQGAGYGYTF.

The CDR3 nucleotides are TGCAGCGTTGCCCCGACAGGGTCCGATGAAAAACTGTTTTTT. This sequence encodes CSVAPTGSDEKLFF. The J gene is TRBJ1-4, the V gene TRBV29-1; TRBD1 aligns across 7 bases. The CDR3 length is 14 residues. Germline assignment: CDR1 SQVTM and CDR2 ANQGSEA. With 4 bases clipped from V and 6 bases from J, the junction kept 8 bases outside the gene matches.

V gene TRBV18 combines with J gene TRBJ2-2; 7 bases match TRBD1. V trimming: 1 base; J trimming: 4 bases; junction bases outside the gene matches: 12. Germline V gene sequence: CDR1 KGHSH, CDR2 LQKENI. The CDR3 is 18 amino acids. The CDR3 spells CASSPLNWDSTTTGELFF. CDR3 nucleotides: TGTGCCAGCTCACCACTGAATTGGGACAGCACTACCACCGGGGAGCTGTTTTTT.

A word on this clone: Different DNA sequences within this sample yield the same CDR3. The chain joins TRBV7-9 to TRBJ2-7; no firm D call. V was clipped by 4 bases and J by 0 bases, with 4 bases between them. The CDR3 sequence is 12 residues long. CDR1 SEHNR and CDR2 FQNEAQ come from the germline V gene (reference sequence). This chain's CDR3 is CASSSNSYEQYF. CDR3 in DNA: TGTGCCAGCAGCTCCAACTCCTACGAGCAGTACTTC.

This clone was seen more than once but under ten times. The CDR3 DNA is TGTGCCAGCAGCCAAGATACTAAGGAAAGCGGCTACACCTTC. Translation: CASSQDTKESGYTF. This chain connects TRBV4-2 to TRBJ1-2; no clear D. V was trimmed by 0 bases and J by 8 bases, leaving 13 bases between them. This CDR3 spans 14 amino acids. Germline assignment: CDR1 LGHNA and CDR2 YNFKEQ.

This sequence joins TRBV14 and TRBJ1-4; 10 bases match TRBD1. Germline CDR1 SGHDN, CDR2 FVKESK. CDR3 length: 14 amino acids. V was pared by 5 bases and J by 7 bases, with 4 bases of the junction left unmatched. In DNA form, the CDR3 reads TGTGCCAGCAGCAGGACAGGGGGAATTGAAAAACTGTTTTTT. Protein product: CASSRTGGIEKLFF.

V and J are TRBV6-5 and TRBJ2-7; 9 bases map to TRBD1. V was clipped by 0 bases and J by 6 bases; unmatched bases: 6. Germline CDR1 is MNHEY and CDR2 is SVGAGI. The CDR3 runs to 15 residues. CDR3 in DNA: TGTGCCAGCAGTTACTCGGGGACAGGGTGGGCCGAGCAGTACTTC. Protein sequence: CASSYSGTGWAEQYF.

The V gene is TRBV7-9, the J gene TRBJ1-1, with D uncertain. Germline CDR1 SEHNR, CDR2 FQNEAQ (reference sequence). Trimming stripped 2 bases from V and 3 bases from J, with 10 bases between. CDR3 length: 14 residues. The CDR3 bases are TGTGCCAGCAGCTTATTGGCGGTAGACACTGAAGCTTTCTTT. Translating gives CASSLLAVDTEAFF. Together with reference TRBV7-9 and TRBJ1-1, the CDR3 gives the full variable domain: DTGVSQNPRHKITKRGQNVTFRCDPISEHNRLYWYRQTLGQGPEFLTYFQNEAQLEKSRLLSDRFSAERPKGSFSTLEIQRTEQGDSAMYLCASSLLAVDTEAFFGQGTRLTVV.

In nucleotides, the CDR3 is TGTGCCAGCAGGCCACAGGGGTTGGGCACAGATACGCAGTATTTT. Translation: CASRPQGLGTDTQYF. The chain carries TRBV2 and TRBJ2-3, with 7 bases aligning to TRBD1. In germline, CDR1 is SNHLY, CDR2 FYNNEI. The trim removed 6 bases at V and 1 base at J, leaving 7 bases unmatched. The CDR3 runs to 15 residues.

V gene TRBV28 combines with J gene TRBJ2-3; TRBD1 matches 11 bases. This CDR3 is 15 amino acids long. V lost 6 bases to trimming and J lost 4 bases; unmatched junction nucleotides: 6. CDR1 and CDR2 from the germline V gene are MDHEN and SYDVKM. In DNA form, the CDR3 reads TGTGCCAGCAGAAGGACAGGGGGCAGATCAGATACGCAGTATTTT. Translation: CASRRTGGRSDTQYF.

In its sample, this clone was seen once. The chain couples TRBV2 to TRBJ1-1; no firm D call. The CDR3 runs 13 residues. With 3 bases removed from V and 1 base from J, the gap between germline ends came to 6 bases. From germline, CDR1 is SNHLY and CDR2 FYNNEI. CDR3 bases: TGTGCCAGCAGTGAGGGAGAGAACACTGAAGCTTTCTTT. Protein sequence: CASSEGENTEAFF. The full variable domain, its missing parts supplied by reference TRBV2 and TRBJ1-1, is EPEVTQTPSHQVTQMGQEVILRCVPISNHLYFYWYRQILGQKVEFLVSFYNNEISEKSEIFDDQFSVERPDGSNFTLKIRSTKLEDSAMYFCASSEGENTEAFFGQGTRLTVV.

V gene TRBV19 combines with J gene TRBJ1-6; D gene unclear. Germline V gene sequence: CDR1 LNHDA, CDR2 SQIVND (reference sequence). The CDR3 is 14 residues long. V lost 3 bases, J lost 10 bases, and 13 bases lay in between. The CDR3 protein is CASSIRGPGSPLHF. For the CDR3, the DNA is TGTGCCAGTAGTATTCGGGGTCCGGGGTCACCCCTCCACTTT.

DNA for the CDR3: TGTGCCAGCAGTTACGAGACAGGGGGCGGGTGGTACTTC. As protein: CASSYETGGGWYF. The J gene is TRBJ2-7, the V gene TRBV6-5; 10 bases align to TRBD1. This CDR3 comprises 13 residues. Unmatched junction bases numbered 7, after V lost 2 bases and J lost 12 bases. Germline V gene lookup returns CDR1 MNHEY and CDR2 SVGAGI.

The V call is TRBV6-5, the J call TRBJ1-2; D may be TRBD1 (5 bases). The CDR3 totals 14 residues. Germline CDR1 and CDR2: MNHEY and SVGAGI. Trimming pared 1 base from V and 8 bases from J, leaving 14 bases between. The CDR3 DNA is TGTGCCAGCAGTTACTATGACAGAAAATCCGGCTACACCTTC. Protein sequence: CASSYYDRKSGYTF.

The V gene is TRBV20-1, the J gene TRBJ2-2; no reliable D call. Germline V gives CDR1 DFQATT, CDR2 SNEGSKA (reference sequence). This CDR3 is 14 amino acids long. The germline V and J ends were trimmed by 3 bases and 1 base, with 9 bases remaining between them. This chain's CDR3 is CSASRGENTGELFF. CDR3 coding DNA: TGCAGTGCTAGTCGCGGTGAGAACACCGGGGAGCTGTTTTTT.

The chain links TRBV19 to TRBJ2-7, with 12 positions matching TRBD2. CDR3 length: 14 residues. The junction had 6 bases not matched to a gene; V was cut back by 6 bases and J by 6 bases. Germline V gives CDR1 LNHDA, CDR2 SQIVND (reference sequence). The CDR3 spells CASRDLAGGLEQYF. In DNA, the CDR3 is TGTGCCAGTAGGGATCTAGCGGGAGGGCTCGAGCAGTACTTC.

The rearrangement links TRBV7-2 to TRBJ1-4; D gene ambiguous. Trimming stripped 5 bases from V and 8 bases from J, with 12 bases between. Germline assignment: CDR1 SGHTA and CDR2 FQGNSA. This CDR3 region has 13 residues. The CDR3 sequence is CASSPRGGEKLFF. CDR3 in DNA: TGTGCCAGCAGCCCACGTGGAGGGGAAAAACTGTTTTTT.

CDR3 coding DNA: TGTGCCAGCAGCGGCCGACAGGGTTCCTCTAATGAAAAACTGTTTTTT. It codes for CASSGRQGSSNEKLFF. The chain carries TRBV7-9 and TRBJ1-4; 7 positions match TRBD1. Germline values: CDR1 SEHNR, CDR2 FQNEAQ (reference sequence). The CDR3 totals 16 residues. The trim removed 5 bases at V and 3 bases at J, leaving 9 bases unmatched.

The rearrangement uses TRBV7-6 and TRBJ2-6; 11 bases line up with TRBD1. From germline, CDR1 is SGHVS and CDR2 FNYEAQ. This CDR3 has 18 residues. J was trimmed by 3 bases and V by 5 bases; bases with no gene match: 9. In nucleotides, the CDR3 is TGTGCCAGCAGCCCGACCGGACAGGGGGCTGGTGGGGCCAACGTCCTGACTTTC. This translates into CASSPTGQGAGGANVLTF.